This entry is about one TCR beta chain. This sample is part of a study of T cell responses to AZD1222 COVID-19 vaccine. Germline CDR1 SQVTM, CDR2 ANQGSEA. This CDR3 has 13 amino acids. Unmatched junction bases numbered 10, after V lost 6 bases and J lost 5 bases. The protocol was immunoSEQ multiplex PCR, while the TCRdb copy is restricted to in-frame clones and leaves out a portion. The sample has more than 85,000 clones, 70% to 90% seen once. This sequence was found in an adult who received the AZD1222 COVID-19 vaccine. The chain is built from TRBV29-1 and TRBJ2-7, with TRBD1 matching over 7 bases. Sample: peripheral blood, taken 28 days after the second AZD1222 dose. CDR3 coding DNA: TGCAGCGTCCGTACGACAGGGTGGGACGAGCAGTACTTC. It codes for CSVRTTGWDEQYF.